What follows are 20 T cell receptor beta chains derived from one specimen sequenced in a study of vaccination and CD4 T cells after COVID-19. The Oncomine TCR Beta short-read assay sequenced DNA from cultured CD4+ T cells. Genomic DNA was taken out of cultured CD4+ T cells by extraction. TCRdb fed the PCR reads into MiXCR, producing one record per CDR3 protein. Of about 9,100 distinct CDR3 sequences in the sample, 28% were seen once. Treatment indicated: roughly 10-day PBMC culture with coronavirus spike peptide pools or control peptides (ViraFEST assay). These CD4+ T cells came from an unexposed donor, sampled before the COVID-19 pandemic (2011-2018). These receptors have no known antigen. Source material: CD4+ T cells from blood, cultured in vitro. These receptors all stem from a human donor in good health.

The CDR3 nucleotides read TGTGCCAGCAGCTTCGGGGGGCTCACTGAAGCTTTCTTT. It is translated as CASSFGGLTEAFF. The J gene is TRBJ1-1, the V gene TRBV7-2, with D possibly being TRBD1 (6 bases). Per the germline V gene, CDR1 is SGHTA and CDR2 is FQGNSA. V was shortened by 3 bases and J by 4 bases, with 9 bases between the two germline ends. This CDR3 has 13 amino acids.

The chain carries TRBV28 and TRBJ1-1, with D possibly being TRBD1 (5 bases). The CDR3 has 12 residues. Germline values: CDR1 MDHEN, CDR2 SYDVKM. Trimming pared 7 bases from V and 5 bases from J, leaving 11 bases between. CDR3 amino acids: CASIFKGTEAFF. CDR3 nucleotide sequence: TGTGCCAGCATTTTTAAGGGGACTGAAGCTTTCTTT.

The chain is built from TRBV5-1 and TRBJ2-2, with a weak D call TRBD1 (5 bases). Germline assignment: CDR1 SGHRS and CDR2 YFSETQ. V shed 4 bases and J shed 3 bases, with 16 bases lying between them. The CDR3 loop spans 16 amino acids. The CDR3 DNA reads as TGCGCCAGCAGCCTGATCAAAGACAGTCACACCGGGGAGCTGTTTTTT. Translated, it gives CASSLIKDSHTGELFF.

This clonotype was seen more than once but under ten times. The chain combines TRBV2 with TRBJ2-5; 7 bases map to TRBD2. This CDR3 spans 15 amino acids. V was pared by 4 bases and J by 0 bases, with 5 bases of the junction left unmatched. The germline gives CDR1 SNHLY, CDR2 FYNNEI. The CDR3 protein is CASSVGGAHQETQYF. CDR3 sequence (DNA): TGTGCCAGCAGTGTGGGAGGGGCCCACCAAGAGACCCAGTACTTC.

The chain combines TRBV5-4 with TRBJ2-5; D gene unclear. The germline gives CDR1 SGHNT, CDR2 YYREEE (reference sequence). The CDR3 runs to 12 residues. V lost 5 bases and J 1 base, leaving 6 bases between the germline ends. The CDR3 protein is CASSSPQETQYF. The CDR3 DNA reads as TGTGCCAGCAGTTCGCCCCAAGAGACCCAGTACTTC.

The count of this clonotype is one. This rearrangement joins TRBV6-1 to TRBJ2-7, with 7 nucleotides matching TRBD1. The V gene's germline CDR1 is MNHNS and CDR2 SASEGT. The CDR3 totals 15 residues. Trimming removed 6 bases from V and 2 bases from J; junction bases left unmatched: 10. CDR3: CASRTGQAIPYEQYF. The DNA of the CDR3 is TGTGCCAGCAGGACCGGACAGGCGATCCCCTACGAGCAGTACTTC.

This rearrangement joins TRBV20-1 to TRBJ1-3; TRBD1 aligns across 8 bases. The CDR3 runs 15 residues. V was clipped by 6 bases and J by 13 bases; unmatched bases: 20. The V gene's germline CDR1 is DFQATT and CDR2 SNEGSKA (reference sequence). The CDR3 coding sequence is TGCAGTGCCCTGGGACAGGCCTCCTCTGCAACAAGAATATATTTT. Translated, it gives CSALGQASSATRIYF.

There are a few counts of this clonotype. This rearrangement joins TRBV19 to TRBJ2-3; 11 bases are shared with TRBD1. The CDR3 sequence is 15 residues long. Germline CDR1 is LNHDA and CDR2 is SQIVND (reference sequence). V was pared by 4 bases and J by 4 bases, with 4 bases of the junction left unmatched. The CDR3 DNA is TGTGCCAGTAGTAGAGGACAGGGGGCCGCAGATACGCAGTATTTT. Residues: CASSRGQGAADTQYF.

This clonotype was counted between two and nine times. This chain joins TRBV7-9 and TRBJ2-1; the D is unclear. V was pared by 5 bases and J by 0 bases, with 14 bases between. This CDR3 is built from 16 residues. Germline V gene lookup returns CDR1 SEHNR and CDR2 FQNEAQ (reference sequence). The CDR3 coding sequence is TGTGCCAGCAGCCAATGGACGGTTAGCTCCTACAATGAGCAGTTCTTC. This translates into CASSQWTVSSYNEQFF.

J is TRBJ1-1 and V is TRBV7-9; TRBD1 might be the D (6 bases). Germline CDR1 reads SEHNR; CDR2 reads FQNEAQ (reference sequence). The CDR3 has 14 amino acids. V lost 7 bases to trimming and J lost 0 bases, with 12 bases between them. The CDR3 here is CASTPDRMNTEAFF. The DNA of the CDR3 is TGTGCCAGCACCCCGGACAGAATGAACACTGAAGCTTTCTTT. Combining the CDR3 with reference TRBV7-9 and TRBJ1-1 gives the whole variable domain DTGVSQNPRHKITKRGQNVTFRCDPISEHNRLYWYRQTLGQGPEFLTYFQNEAQLEKSRLLSDRFSAERPKGSFSTLEIQRTEQGDSAMYLCASTPDRMNTEAFFGQGTRLTVV.

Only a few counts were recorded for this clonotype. The CDR3 loop is CASSSLKAGGGYTF. CDR3 bases: TGTGCCAGCTCAAGCCTGAAGGCGGGGGGTGGCTACACCTTC. This chain links TRBV12-3 or TRBV12-4 with TRBJ1-2; D perhaps matches TRBD1 (5 bases). CDR3 length equals 14 residues. Trimming removed 8 bases from V and 7 bases from J, with 20 bases in between.

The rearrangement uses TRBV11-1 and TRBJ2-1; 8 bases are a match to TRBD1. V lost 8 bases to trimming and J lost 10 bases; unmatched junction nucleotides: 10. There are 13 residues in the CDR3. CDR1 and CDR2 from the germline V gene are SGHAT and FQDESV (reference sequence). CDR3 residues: CASGEDRVLEQFF. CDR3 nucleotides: TGTGCCAGCGGAGAGGACAGGGTATTGGAGCAGTTCTTC.

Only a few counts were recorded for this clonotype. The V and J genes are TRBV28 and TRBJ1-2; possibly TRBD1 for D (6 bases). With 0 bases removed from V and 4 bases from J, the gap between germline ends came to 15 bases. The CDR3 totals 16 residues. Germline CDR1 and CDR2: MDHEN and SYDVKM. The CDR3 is CASSLWSGASSYGYTF. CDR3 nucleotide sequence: TGTGCCAGCAGTTTATGGTCGGGGGCGTCAAGCTATGGCTACACCTTC.

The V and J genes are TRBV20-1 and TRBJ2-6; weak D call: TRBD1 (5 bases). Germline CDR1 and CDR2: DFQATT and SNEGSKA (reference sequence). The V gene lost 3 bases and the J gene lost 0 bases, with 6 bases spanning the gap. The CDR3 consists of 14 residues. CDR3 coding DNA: TGCAGTGCTAGGGGGCACTCTGGGGCCAACGTCCTGACTTTC. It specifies CSARGHSGANVLTF.

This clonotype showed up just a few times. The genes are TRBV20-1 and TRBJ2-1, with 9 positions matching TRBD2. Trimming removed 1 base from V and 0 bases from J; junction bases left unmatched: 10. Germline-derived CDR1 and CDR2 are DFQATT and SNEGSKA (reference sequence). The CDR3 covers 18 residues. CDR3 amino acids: CSARGGSSGTDSYNEQFF. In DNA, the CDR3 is TGCAGTGCTAGAGGGGGTTCTAGCGGGACTGACTCCTACAATGAGCAGTTCTTC.

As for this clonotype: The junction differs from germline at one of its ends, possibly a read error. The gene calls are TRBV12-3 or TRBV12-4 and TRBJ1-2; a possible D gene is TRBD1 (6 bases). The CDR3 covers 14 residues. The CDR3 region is CASSPNRQVYDYTF. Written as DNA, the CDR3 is TGTGCCAGCAGTCCTAACCGACAGGTTTATGACTACACCTTC.

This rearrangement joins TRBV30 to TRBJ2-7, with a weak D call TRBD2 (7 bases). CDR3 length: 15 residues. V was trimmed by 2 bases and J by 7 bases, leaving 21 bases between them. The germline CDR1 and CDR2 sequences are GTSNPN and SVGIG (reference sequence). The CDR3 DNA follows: TGTGCCTGGAGTTTTTCGGGGGGACACCTCGAAGAGCAGTACTTC. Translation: CAWSFSGGHLEEQYF.

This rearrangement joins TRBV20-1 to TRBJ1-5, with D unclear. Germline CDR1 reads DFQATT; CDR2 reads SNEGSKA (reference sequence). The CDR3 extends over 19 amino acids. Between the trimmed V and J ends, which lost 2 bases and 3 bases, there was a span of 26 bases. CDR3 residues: CSARSLNDDTSFFNQPQHF. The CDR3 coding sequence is TGCAGTGCTAGAAGTCTGAATGATGACACATCCTTCTTCAATCAGCCCCAGCATTTT.

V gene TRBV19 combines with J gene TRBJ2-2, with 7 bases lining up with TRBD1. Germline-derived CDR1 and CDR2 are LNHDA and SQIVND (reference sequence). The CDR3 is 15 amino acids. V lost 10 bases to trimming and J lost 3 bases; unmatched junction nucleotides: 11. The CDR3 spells CAIRVQGPDTGELFF. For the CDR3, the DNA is TGTGCCATTAGAGTACAGGGGCCGGACACCGGGGAGCTGTTTTTT.

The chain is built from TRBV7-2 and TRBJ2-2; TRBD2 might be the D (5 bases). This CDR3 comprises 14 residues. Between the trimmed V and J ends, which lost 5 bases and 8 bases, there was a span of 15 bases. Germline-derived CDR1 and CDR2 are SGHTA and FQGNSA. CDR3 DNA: TGTGCCAGCAGCCGCTGGGAGAGCCCGGGGGAGCTGTTTTTT. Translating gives CASSRWESPGELFF. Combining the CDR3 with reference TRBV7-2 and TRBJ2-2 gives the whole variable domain GAGVSQSPSNKVTEKGKDVELRCDPISGHTALYWYRQSLGQGLEFLIYFQGNSAPDKSGLPSDRFSAERTGGSVSTLTIQRTQQEDSAVYLCASSRWESPGELFFGEGSRLTVL.